This passage covers 9 T cell receptor beta chains from one sample sequenced in a study. Each CDR3 protein is one row after TCRdb ran MiXCR on the 5' RACE reads. The table has fewer than 80,000 distinct CDR3 sequences, 22% seen once. The sample consisted of memory CD4+ T cells sorted from a lymph node. Specified subset: memory CD4+ T cells, CD4+CD45RO+CD25-. These receptors originate from a female donor with breast cancer.

This clonotype was seen a handful of times. The rearrangement uses TRBV7-9 and TRBJ2-1, with unresolved D. The CDR3 has 13 amino acids. Trimming removed 3 bases from V and 6 bases from J, with 9 bases in between. Looked up from germline, CDR1 is SEHNR and CDR2 is FQNEAQ (reference sequence). The CDR3 DNA is TGTGCCAGCAGCTTCGGGTTGGGCAATGAGCAGTTCTTC. Translation: CASSFGLGNEQFF.

The V gene is TRBV6-2 or TRBV6-3, the J gene TRBJ2-3, with D hard to call. This CDR3 has 14 amino acids. Germline loops: CDR1 MNHEY, CDR2 SVGEGT. The V gene lost 7 bases and the J gene lost 0 bases, with 11 bases spanning the gap. CDR3 bases: TGTGCCAGCACAGAAGGAACTAGCACAGATACGCAGTATTTT. Translation: CASTEGTSTDTQYF.

This clonotype occurred many times. The rearrangement joins TRBV7-2 to TRBJ2-3; TRBD1 agrees at 7 bases. Germline-derived CDR1 and CDR2 are SGHTA and FQGNSA. V shed 4 bases and J 4 bases; nucleotides not matched to a gene: 2. This CDR3 spans 13 amino acids. In DNA, the CDR3 is TGTGCCAGCAGCTCCCAGGGGGCAGATACGCAGTATTTT. This translates into CASSSQGADTQYF.

This chain links TRBV7-9 with TRBJ1-6; tentatively, D is TRBD1 (6 bases). The CDR3 totals 12 residues. Deletions cut 7 bases from V and 9 bases from J, with 10 bases between. The V gene's germline CDR1 is SEHNR and CDR2 FQNEAQ (reference sequence). This CDR3 is CASNVQGSPLHF. The CDR3 DNA sequence: TGTGCCAGCAACGTACAGGGTTCACCCCTCCACTTT.

This clonotype was seen a few times. The V call is TRBV7-8, the J call TRBJ2-5; D ambiguous. The V gene's germline CDR1 is SGHVS and CDR2 FQNEAQ. CDR3 size: 14 residues. V lost 1 base and J lost 2, with 8 bases in between. In DNA form, the CDR3 reads TGTGCCAGCAGCTTAGTTGTCGGGCAAGAGACCCAGTACTTC. This translates into CASSLVVGQETQYF.

This clonotype has just a few counts. CDR3 bases: TGCGCCAGCAGCCAAGATCGCGGGGGTCTTAAGCAGTACTTC. This sequence encodes CASSQDRGGLKQYF. The chain is built from TRBV4-3 and TRBJ2-7, with TRBD2 matching 7 bases. The germline V gene has CDR1 LGHNA and CDR2 YSLEER. The CDR3 has 14 amino acids. V shed 0 bases and J 8 bases; nucleotides not matched to a gene: 7.

The gene calls are TRBV20-1 and TRBJ1-1; D ambiguous. Germline V CDR1 and CDR2: DFQATT, SNEGSKA (reference sequence). With 0 bases removed from V and 4 bases from J, the gap between germline ends came to 12 bases. The CDR3 extends over 14 amino acids. This chain's CDR3 is CSARDAGVPTEAFF. CDR3 nucleotides: TGCAGTGCTAGAGATGCTGGGGTACCCACTGAAGCTTTCTTT.

The J gene is TRBJ1-3, the V gene TRBV5-1; unclear D gene. The CDR3 is made up of 15 amino acids. Trimming pared 5 bases from V and 1 base from J, leaving 13 bases between. The germline V gene has CDR1 SGHRS and CDR2 YFSETQ. For the CDR3, the DNA is TGCGCCAGCAGTTCTAGGCCTGTTTCTGGAAACACCATATATTTT. This translates into CASSSRPVSGNTIYF.

Note on this clonotype: One end of the junction varies from germline; a read error may be responsible. V usage is TRBV5-6 and J usage is TRBJ2-2; tentative D call: TRBD2 (5 bases). Germline V lookup: CDR1 SGHDT, CDR2 YYEEEE. CDR3 length: 16 amino acids. As DNA, the CDR3 is TGTGCCAGCAGCCACGAGGAGACCGCGAACACCGGGGAGCCGTTTTTT. This encodes CASSHEETANTGEPFF.